A selection of T cell receptor beta chains follows, all from one sample in a study of blood T cell repertoires in COVID-19. The protocol was immunoSEQ multiplex PCR, while the TCRdb copy is restricted to in-frame clones and leaves out a portion. The data contain fewer than 250,000 clones, less than 85% of them seen just once; the ten biggest clones take up about 2.5%. Sample: peripheral blood. The receptor set was obtained from a woman between 65 and 79 years old with active or convalescent COVID-19. Both conserved end residues are part of each CDR3. A D gene is named only where the DNA matches it firmly. Clone size, where shown, is once, few, many, or a class for clones that have expanded.

V	D	J	size	DNA	CDR3
TRBV27	TRBD2	TRBJ2-7	NA	TGTGCCAGCAGTCCCAATCCGACTAGCGGGAGTTTCTCTTACGAGCAGTACTTC	CASSPNPTSGSFSYEQYF
TRBV9	TRBD1	TRBJ2-7	NA	TGTGCCAGCAGCTTCCGTGGGGGACAGGGCTACTACGAGCAGTACTTC	CASSFRGGQGYYEQYF
TRBV3-1/TRBV3-2	NA	TRBJ1-1	NA	TGTGCCAGCAGCCAGTCGGAGGGCAACACTGAAGCTTTCTTT	CASSQSEGNTEAFF
TRBV6-6	NA	TRBJ2-7	NA	TGTGCCAGCAGTTACTCGAGGATAGTCGGGTCCTACGAGCAGTACTTC	CASSYSRIVGSYEQYF
TRBV21-1	NA	TRBJ2-1	NA	TGTGCCAGCAGCAAAGTGGGACTAGCCAATGAGCAGTTCTTC	CASSKVGLANEQFF
TRBV4-1	TRBD2	TRBJ2-1	NA	TGCGCCAGCAGCCACCCGGGACTAGCGGGGGGGCCGGGTTACAATGAGCAGTTCTTC	CASSHPGLAGGPGYNEQFF
TRBV30	TRBD1	TRBJ1-2	NA	TGTGCCTGGAGGGGACAGGGCCGTGGCTACACCTTC	CAWRGQGRGYTF
TRBV7-3	NA	TRBJ2-3	NA	TGTGCCAGCAGCGCCACGTACGGGGGTTTCCGCACAGATACGCAGTATTTT	CASSATYGGFRTDTQYF
TRBV5-1	NA	TRBJ1-1	NA	TGCGCCAGCAGCTTCGGCGGCGAGACTGAAGCTTTCTTT	CASSFGGETEAFF
TRBV11-2	TRBD1	TRBJ1-4	NA	TGTGCCAGCAGCTTCGGACAGGGGGCTGAAAAACTGTTTTTT	CASSFGQGAEKLFF
TRBV5-1	NA	TRBJ2-1	NA	TGCGCCAGCGGACTTGGAGAGCGAGGCAATGAGCAGTTCTTC	CASGLGERGNEQFF
TRBV5-1	TRBD1	TRBJ2-1	once	TGCGCCAGCAGCTTGCAGGGACAGGGCTCCTACAATGAGCAGTTCTTC	CASSLQGQGSYNEQFF
TRBV30	NA	TRBJ1-5	NA	TGTGCCTGGAGTGCGCCCCCGGGGGAACAGCCCCAGCATTTT	CAWSAPPGEQPQHF
TRBV25-1	NA	TRBJ2-3	few	TGTGCCAGCAGTGATTTTACAAGAGACTTCAGTACGCAGTATTTT	CASSDFTRDFSTQYF
TRBV18	NA	TRBJ1-2	NA	TGTGCCAGCTCACCCGTTGGTGGTCAGGCTCCATCCTATGGCTACACCTTC	CASSPVGGQAPSYGYTF
TRBV9	NA	TRBJ2-3	NA	TGTGCCAGCAGCGACAGGCAGGATACGCAGTATTTT	CASSDRQDTQYF
TRBV6-5	TRBD1	TRBJ2-7	NA	TGTGCCAGCAGTTTCACTTGGACAGGGGGCGACGAGCAGTACTTC	CASSFTWTGGDEQYF
TRBV13	TRBD2	TRBJ2-1	once	TGTGCCAGCAGCTTAGGCCCAACTTCCCCCGGGGGGTATAATGAGCAGTTCTTC	CASSLGPTSPGGYNEQFF
TRBV9	TRBD2	TRBJ2-1	NA	TGTGCCAGCAGCACACGGACTAGCGGGGGGTGGCAGTTCTTC	CASSTRTSGGWQFF
TRBV5-1	NA	TRBJ2-7	NA	TGCGCCAGCAGCTTTAGGGAGGCGGGGTATTCCGACGAGCAGTACTTC	CASSFREAGYSDEQYF
TRBV3-1/TRBV3-2	NA	TRBJ1-2	NA	TGTGCCAGCAGTCCCCCCGGGGGAAGTGGCTACACCTTC	CASSPPGGSGYTF
TRBV10-3	TRBD1	TRBJ1-4	NA	TGTGCCATCAGTGAGGGGACAGGGTACGAAAAACTGTTTTTT	CAISEGTGYEKLFF
TRBV9	TRBD2	TRBJ2-5	NA	TGTGCCAGCAGCAAAGCCGGGACTAGACAAGAGACCCAGTACTTC	CASSKAGTRQETQYF
TRBV28	NA	TRBJ1-3	NA	TGTGCCACCTGGACAGCGGCACGTGCTGGAAACACCATATATTTT	CATWTAARAGNTIYF
TRBV2	TRBD1	TRBJ1-5	NA	TGTGCCAGCACCCGGGACAGCCCCTATAGCAATCAGCCCCAGCATTTT	CASTRDSPYSNQPQHF
TRBV2	TRBD1	TRBJ1-2	NA	TGTGCCAGCAGTGGAGGACAGGGGATCGATAACTATGGCTACACCTTC	CASSGGQGIDNYGYTF
TRBV6-5	NA	TRBJ1-6	NA	TGTGCCAGCAGCCAGGGGCTCTATAATTCACCCCTCCACTTT	CASSQGLYNSPLHF
TRBV5-1	TRBD1	TRBJ1-1	NA	TGCGCCAGCAGCACGACAGGGATGAACACTGAAGCTTTCTTT	CASSTTGMNTEAFF
TRBV4-1	NA	TRBJ2-1	NA	TGCGCCAGCAGCCTTCATTTGGGGGGGGCCGAGTCCAATGAGCAGTTCTTC	CASSLHLGGAESNEQFF
TRBV12-3/TRBV12-4	TRBD2	TRBJ2-3	NA	TGTGCCAGCAGTAGCGGGGGGGCGTTGCAGTATTTT	CASSSGGALQYF
TRBV5-1	NA	TRBJ2-2	few	TGCGCCAGCAGCTTCGGACAGAACACCGGGGAGCTGTTTTTT	CASSFGQNTGELFF
TRBV5-4	NA	TRBJ1-1	few	TGTGCCAGCAGCCTCCAGGAATTCATGAACACTGAAGCTTTCTTT	CASSLQEFMNTEAFF
TRBV5-6	TRBD1	TRBJ1-1	NA	TGTGCCAGCAGTATGGGGGGACAGCCCTATGAAGCTTTCTTT	CASSMGGQPYEAFF
TRBV18	NA	TRBJ1-4	NA	TGTGCCAGCTCACGCGCAGGGAAGGATGAAAAACTGTTTTTT	CASSRAGKDEKLFF
TRBV30	TRBD1	TRBJ1-2	NA	TGTGCCTGGAGTGCAGGGGGGGGCTACACCTTC	CAWSAGGGYTF
TRBV9	NA	TRBJ2-1	NA	TGTGCCAGCAGCACCGGAGATTCCTACAATGAGCAGTTCTTC	CASSTGDSYNEQFF
TRBV20-1	NA	TRBJ2-3	NA	TGCAGTGCTAGTTTGGGCTACACCACAGATACGCAGTATTTT	CSASLGYTTDTQYF
TRBV7-2	TRBD2	TRBJ2-3	NA	TGTGCCAGCAGCTTAATCGGGACTAGCGGGGGCACAGATACGCAGTATTTT	CASSLIGTSGGTDTQYF
TRBV5-1	TRBD1	TRBJ2-7	NA	TGCGCCAGCAGCTCCGACAGGGGAGGATGGGAGCAGTACTTC	CASSSDRGGWEQYF
TRBV6-4	TRBD2	TRBJ2-1	NA	TGTGCCAGCAGCTCTACTAGCGGGGGGTCGACCTACAATGAGCAGTTCTTC	CASSSTSGGSTYNEQFF
TRBV6-5	NA	TRBJ1-1	NA	TGTGCCAGCAGTTACGCCGGGACTGAAGCTTTCTTT	CASSYAGTEAFF
TRBV4-3	NA	TRBJ2-7	NA	TGCGCCAGCAGCCAAGATAGGAGAACTAGTCATGCGTACGAGCAGTACTTC	CASSQDRRTSHAYEQYF
TRBV7-9	NA	TRBJ2-5	few	TGTGCCACCCTCGGACCCGGGAAGGAGACCCAGTACTTC	CATLGPGKETQYF
TRBV7-2	TRBD2	TRBJ2-3	NA	TGTGCCAGCAGCTGGCGGGGGGGCGGCACAGATACGCAGTATTTT	CASSWRGGGTDTQYF
TRBV21-1	NA	TRBJ2-1	NA	TGTGCCAGCAGTAAAGGGCTAGCGGACAACAATGAGCAGTTCTTC	CASSKGLADNNEQFF